The 20 T cell receptor beta chains given below trace back to one sample, sequenced in a study of early T cells in non-severe SARS-CoV-2 infection. TCRdb called the 5' RACE reads again in MiXCR, with one record for every CDR3 protein. The sample lists around 80,000 distinct CDR3 sequences, more than 10% occurring once. The sequencing sample was made of whole blood. All receptors derive from an adult who was a healthcare worker with PCR-confirmed SARS-CoV-2 infection or an uninfected control (not recorded which).

This chain links TRBV28 with TRBJ2-7; TRBD2 is a possible D gene (5 bases). From germline, CDR1 is MDHEN and CDR2 SYDVKM. CDR3 length: 13 amino acids. Trimming removed 7 bases at V and 2 bases at J, with 12 bases between. CDR3 in DNA: TGTGCCAGCAACTCAAGAGGGCCCTACGAGCAGTACTTC. This gives the protein CASNSRGPYEQYF.

This clonotype was counted between two and nine times. V gene TRBV18 combines with J gene TRBJ1-1; the D gene is possibly TRBD1 (5 bases). Trimming stripped 1 base from V and 4 bases from J, with 16 bases between. The V gene's germline CDR1 is KGHSH and CDR2 LQKENI. The CDR3 is made up of 16 amino acids. CDR3 bases: TGTGCCAGCTCACCACGGACACGGGGCCAGGGCACTGAAGCTTTCTTT. As protein: CASSPRTRGQGTEAFF.

This clonotype showed up many times. V is TRBV7-9 and J is TRBJ2-2; TRBD2 agrees at 9 bases. Germline-derived CDR1 and CDR2 are SEHNR and FQNEAQ (reference sequence). V lost 6 bases, J lost 6 bases, and 8 bases stayed unmatched. The CDR3 loop spans 15 amino acids. CDR3: CASRTSGGSSGELFF. The CDR3 DNA follows: TGTGCCAGCAGAACAAGCGGGGGGTCGTCCGGGGAGCTGTTTTTT.

There are many counts of this clonotype. The J gene is TRBJ1-2, the V gene TRBV12-5; 8 bases map to TRBD1. V was clipped by 5 bases and J by 14 bases; unmatched bases: 10. The CDR3 runs to 12 residues. Germline V gives CDR1 LGHNT, CDR2 FRNRAP. The CDR3 nucleotides are TGTGCTAGTGGTACCGACCCGGACAGGGTAACCTTC. Translating it yields CASGTDPDRVTF.

The sample holds many counts of this clonotype. CDR3 amino acids: CASSPLSTDYEQYF. Here the CDR3 DNA reads TGTGCCAGCAGTCCTTTAAGCACCGATTACGAGCAGTACTTC. The chain employs TRBV28 and TRBJ2-7; D gene ambiguous. Germline-derived CDR1 and CDR2 are MDHEN and SYDVKM. The CDR3 runs 14 residues. V was trimmed by 5 bases and J by 4 bases, leaving 15 bases between them.

The CDR3 protein is CASSPQEAQQQYF. The CDR3 nucleotides are TGTGCCAGCAGCCCGCAGGAGGCCCAGCAGCAGTACTTC. This chain joins TRBV2 and TRBJ2-7; D perhaps matches TRBD2 (5 bases). Looked up from germline, CDR1 is SNHLY and CDR2 is FYNNEI. The V end lost 6 bases, the J end lost 8 bases, and 17 bases lay between the germline ends. This CDR3 is built from 13 residues.

This chain connects TRBV20-1 to TRBJ1-5; D is possibly TRBD1 (5 bases). The CDR3 is 13 amino acids. The germline CDR1 and CDR2 sequences are DFQATT and SNEGSKA (reference sequence). With 3 bases removed from V and 9 bases from J, the gap between germline ends came to 15 bases. The CDR3 region has the DNA TGCAGTGCTAGGGGGACGGACGCCGGGCCCCAGCATTTT. Residues: CSARGTDAGPQHF.

This clonotype occurred many times. V gene TRBV6-2 or TRBV6-3 combines with J gene TRBJ2-1; 13 bases are shared with TRBD2. V lost 7 bases and J lost 8; bases outside the gene matches: 11. Germline lookup yields CDR1 MNHEY and CDR2 SVGEGT. The CDR3 covers 16 residues. The CDR3 region is CASIDERLAGGYEQFF. The CDR3 DNA reads TGTGCCAGCATCGACGAGAGACTAGCGGGAGGCTATGAGCAGTTCTTC.

In its sample, this clonotype was seen many times. The CDR3 region is CATSAGGRYEQFF. In DNA form, the CDR3 reads TGTGCCACCAGTGCGGGCGGGAGGTATGAGCAGTTCTTC. The chain uses TRBV24-1 and TRBJ2-1; the match to TRBD2 covers 8 bases. Germline V CDR1 and CDR2: KGHDR, SFDVKD. The CDR3 totals 13 residues. Unmatched junction bases numbered 4, after V lost 5 bases and J lost 8 bases.

This clonotype has a count of ten or more. V and J are TRBV19 and TRBJ2-5, with D perhaps matching TRBD1 or TRBD2 (5 bases each). V shed 5 bases and J shed 0 bases, with 16 bases lying between them. Germline V lookup: CDR1 LNHDA, CDR2 SQIVND (reference sequence). The CDR3 covers 16 residues. The CDR3 DNA reads as TGTGCCAGTAGTGCCCGAGGGGACGCGTACCAAGAGACCCAGTACTTC. This encodes CASSARGDAYQETQYF.

This clonotype was seen many times. The chain joins TRBV12-3 or TRBV12-4 to TRBJ2-3; TRBD2 matches 13 bases. V was clipped by 7 bases and J by 4 bases; unmatched bases: 11. There are 17 residues in the CDR3. The DNA of the CDR3 is TGTGCCAGCATTCAATCCGGGACTAGCGGGAAGGCAGATACGCAGTATTTT. This codes for CASIQSGTSGKADTQYF.

The gene calls are TRBV2 and TRBJ2-3; D remains unclear. V dropped 10 bases and J dropped 5 bases, with 7 bases sitting between them. The CDR3 runs to 10 residues. CDR1 and CDR2 (germline): SNHLY, FYNNEI. This CDR3 reads CATKEDTQYF. CDR3 DNA sequence: TGTGCCACGAAGGAAGATACGCAGTATTTT.

This clonotype was picked up a small number of times. This sequence joins TRBV6-2 or TRBV6-3 and TRBJ2-1, with a weak D call TRBD2 (5 bases). The CDR3 sequence is 15 residues long. V lost 2 bases and J lost 0, with 8 bases in between. Germline-derived CDR1 and CDR2 are MNHEY and SVGEGT. The DNA for the CDR3 is TGTGCCAGCAGTTACAGGACTGACTCCTACAATGAGCAGTTCTTC. Translated: CASSYRTDSYNEQFF.

This clonotype was seen at least ten times. This sequence joins TRBV28 and TRBJ2-7; possibly TRBD2 for D (5 bases). CDR3 size: 14 residues. V lost 5 bases to trimming and J lost 3 bases, with 14 bases between them. CDR1 MDHEN and CDR2 SYDVKM come from the germline V gene. In DNA, the CDR3 is TGTGCCAGCAGTGTGACGGGATCCTTCTACGAGCAGTACTTC. The encoded protein is CASSVTGSFYEQYF.

There are a few counts of this clonotype. This sequence joins TRBV28 and TRBJ2-1, with no clear D. CDR1 and CDR2 from the germline V gene are MDHEN and SYDVKM. Trimming stripped 7 bases from V and 5 bases from J, with 6 bases between. The CDR3 is 11 amino acids. CDR3 sequence reads: CASTRDNEQFF. CDR3 bases: TGTGCCAGCACAAGGGACAATGAGCAGTTCTTC. Looking up the rest from reference TRBV28 and TRBJ2-1 gives the full variable domain: DVKVTQSSRYLVKRTGEKVFLECVQDMDHENMFWYRQDPGLGLRLIYFSYDVKMKEKGDIPEGYSVSREKKERFSLILESASTNQTSMYLCASTRDNEQFFGPGTRLTVL.

This clonotype was picked up many times. This sequence joins TRBV4-2 and TRBJ2-5; TRBD2 matches 10 bases. Germline V gene lookup returns CDR1 LGHNA and CDR2 YNFKEQ. V lost 0 bases to trimming and J lost 5 bases; unmatched junction nucleotides: 9. The CDR3 loop spans 17 amino acids. CDR3 in amino acids: CASSQDPASGRRETQYF. The DNA for the CDR3 is TGTGCCAGCAGCCAAGATCCGGCTAGCGGGAGAAGGGAGACCCAGTACTTC.

This clonotype was seen many times. CDR3 amino acids: CASSSPTGTGPYGYTF. The CDR3 nucleotides read TGTGCCAGCAGTTCTCCAACCGGGACAGGACCCTATGGCTACACCTTC. The V call is TRBV28, the J call TRBJ1-2; 8 nucleotides agree with TRBD1. The trim removed 4 bases at V and 4 bases at J, leaving 11 bases unmatched. The CDR3 sequence is 16 residues long. In germline, CDR1 is MDHEN, CDR2 SYDVKM.

At least ten counts were recorded for this clonotype. V usage is TRBV19 and J usage is TRBJ2-1, with 7 bases identical to TRBD1. The germline V gene has CDR1 LNHDA and CDR2 SQIVND (reference sequence). The CDR3 covers 15 residues. With V trimmed by 6 bases and J by 10 bases, 15 bases remained unmatched. CDR3 nucleotide sequence: TGTGCCAGTAGCCGACAGGGCCTCCTTCTGTGGGAGCAGTTCTTC. Translated, it gives CASSRQGLLLWEQFF.

This clonotype was seen many times. The rearrangement joins TRBV27 to TRBJ2-3, with a possible D match to TRBD2 (5 bases). This CDR3 comprises 15 residues. Per the germline V gene, CDR1 is MNHEY and CDR2 is SMNVEV (reference sequence). V was clipped by 3 bases and J by 1 base, with 11 bases between them. CDR3 protein: CASSFYGKGTDTQYF. The CDR3 DNA reads TGTGCCAGCAGTTTCTACGGGAAGGGCACAGATACGCAGTATTTT.

This clonotype was picked up a small number of times. This chain links TRBV6-1 with TRBJ2-7; D remains ambiguous. The V and J ends lost 0 bases and 3 bases respectively, with 6 bases between them. This CDR3 comprises 13 residues. Germline V gives CDR1 MNHNS, CDR2 SASEGT. The CDR3, as DNA: TGTGCCAGCAGTGAAGCGCTTCGCTACGAGCAGTACTTC. Amino acid sequence: CASSEALRYEQYF.